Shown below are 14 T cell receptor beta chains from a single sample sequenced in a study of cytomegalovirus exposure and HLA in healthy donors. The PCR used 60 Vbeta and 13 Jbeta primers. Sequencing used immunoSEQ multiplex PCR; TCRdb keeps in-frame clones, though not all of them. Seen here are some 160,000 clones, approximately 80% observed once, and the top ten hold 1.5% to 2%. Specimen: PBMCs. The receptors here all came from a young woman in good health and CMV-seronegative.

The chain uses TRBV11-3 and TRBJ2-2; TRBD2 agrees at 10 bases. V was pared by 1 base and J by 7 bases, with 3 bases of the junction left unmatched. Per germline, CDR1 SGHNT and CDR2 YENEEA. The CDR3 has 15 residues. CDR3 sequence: CASSLGLAGVGELFF. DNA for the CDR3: TGTGCCAGCAGCTTAGGCCTAGCGGGGGTCGGGGAGCTGTTTTTT.

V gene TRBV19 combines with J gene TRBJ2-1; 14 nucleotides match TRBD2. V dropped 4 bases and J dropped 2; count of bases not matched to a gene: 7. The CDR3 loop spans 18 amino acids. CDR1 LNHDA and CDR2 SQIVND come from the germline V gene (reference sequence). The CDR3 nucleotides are TGTGCCAGTAGTACAAGTCCGGGACTAGCGGGAGCCTACAATGAGCAGTTCTTC. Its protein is CASSTSPGLAGAYNEQFF.

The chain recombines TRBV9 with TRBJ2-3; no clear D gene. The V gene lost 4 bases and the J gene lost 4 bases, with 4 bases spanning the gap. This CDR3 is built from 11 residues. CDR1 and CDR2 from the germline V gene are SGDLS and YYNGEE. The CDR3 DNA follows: TGTGCCAGCAGCCCCGCAGATACGCAGTATTTT. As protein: CASSPADTQYF.

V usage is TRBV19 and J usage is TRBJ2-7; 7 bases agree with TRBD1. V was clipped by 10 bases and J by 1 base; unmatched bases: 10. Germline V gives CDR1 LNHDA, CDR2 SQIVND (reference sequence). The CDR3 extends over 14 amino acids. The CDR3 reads CATRQGRLSYEQYF. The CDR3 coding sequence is TGTGCCACCCGACAGGGAAGGTTGTCCTACGAGCAGTACTTC.

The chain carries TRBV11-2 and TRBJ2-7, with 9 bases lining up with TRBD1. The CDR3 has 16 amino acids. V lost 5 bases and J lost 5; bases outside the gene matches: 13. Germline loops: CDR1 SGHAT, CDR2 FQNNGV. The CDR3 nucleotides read TGTGCCAGCAGCGAAGATCCGGGACAGGGTGGCCACGAGCAGTACTTC. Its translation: CASSEDPGQGGHEQYF.

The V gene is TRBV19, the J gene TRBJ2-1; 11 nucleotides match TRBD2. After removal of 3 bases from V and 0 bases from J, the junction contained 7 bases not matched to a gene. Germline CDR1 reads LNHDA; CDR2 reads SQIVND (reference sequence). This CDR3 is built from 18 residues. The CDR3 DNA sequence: TGTGCCAGTAGTATTGGTTTTGGACTAGCGGGCTCCTACAATGAGCAGTTCTTC. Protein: CASSIGFGLAGSYNEQFF.

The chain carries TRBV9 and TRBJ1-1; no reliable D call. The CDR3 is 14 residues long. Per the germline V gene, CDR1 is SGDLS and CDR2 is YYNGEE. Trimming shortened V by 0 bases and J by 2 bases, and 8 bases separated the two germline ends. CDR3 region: CASSVVQTNTEAFF. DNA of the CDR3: TGTGCCAGCAGCGTAGTCCAGACAAACACTGAAGCTTTCTTT. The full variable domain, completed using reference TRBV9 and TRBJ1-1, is DSGVTQTPKHLITATGQRVTLRCSPRSGDLSVYWYQQSLDQGLQFLIQYYNGEERAKGNILERFSAQQFPDLHSELNLSSLELGDSALYFCASSVVQTNTEAFFGQGTRLTVV.

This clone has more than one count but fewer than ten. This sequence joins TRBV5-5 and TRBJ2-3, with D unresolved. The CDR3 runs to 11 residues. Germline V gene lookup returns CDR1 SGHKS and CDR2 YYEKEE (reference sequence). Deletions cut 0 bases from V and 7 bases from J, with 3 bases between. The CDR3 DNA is TGTGCCAGCAGCTTGGTAAATACGCAGTATTTT. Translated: CASSLVNTQYF.

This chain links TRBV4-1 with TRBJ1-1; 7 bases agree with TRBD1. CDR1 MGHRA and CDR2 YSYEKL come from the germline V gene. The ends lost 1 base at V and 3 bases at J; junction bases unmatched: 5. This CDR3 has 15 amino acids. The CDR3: CASSQGAGGDTEAFF. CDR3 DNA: TGCGCCAGCAGCCAAGGGGCAGGGGGAGACACTGAAGCTTTCTTT.

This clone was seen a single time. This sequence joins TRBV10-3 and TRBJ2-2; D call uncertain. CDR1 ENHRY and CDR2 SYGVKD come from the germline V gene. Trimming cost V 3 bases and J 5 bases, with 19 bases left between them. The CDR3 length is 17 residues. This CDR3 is CAISDPRTLVRTGELFF. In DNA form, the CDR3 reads TGTGCCATCAGTGACCCCCGAACCCTAGTGAGGACCGGGGAGCTGTTTTTT.

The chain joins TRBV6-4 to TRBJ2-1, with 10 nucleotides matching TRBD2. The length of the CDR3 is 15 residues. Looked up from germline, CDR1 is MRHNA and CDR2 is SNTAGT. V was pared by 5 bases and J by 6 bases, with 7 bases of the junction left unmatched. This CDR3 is CASSKLAGSVNEQFF. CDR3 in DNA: TGTGCCAGCAGTAAACTAGCGGGGTCTGTCAATGAGCAGTTCTTC.

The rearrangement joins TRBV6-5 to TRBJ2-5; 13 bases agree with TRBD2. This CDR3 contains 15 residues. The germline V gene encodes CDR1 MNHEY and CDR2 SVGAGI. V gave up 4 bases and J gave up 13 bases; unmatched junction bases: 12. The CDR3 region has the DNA TGTGCCAGCAGTTCCTTGACTAGCGGGAGGCCTCGAGGGTACTTC. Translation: CASSSLTSGRPRGYF.

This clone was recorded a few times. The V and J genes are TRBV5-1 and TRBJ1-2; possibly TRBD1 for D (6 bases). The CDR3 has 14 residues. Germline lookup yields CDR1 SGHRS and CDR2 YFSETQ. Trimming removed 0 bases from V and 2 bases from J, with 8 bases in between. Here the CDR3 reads CASSLEGQNYGYTF. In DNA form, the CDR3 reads TGCGCCAGCAGCTTGGAAGGACAGAACTATGGCTACACCTTC. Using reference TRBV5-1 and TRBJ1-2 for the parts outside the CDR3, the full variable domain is KAGVTQTPRYLIKTRGQQVTLSCSPISGHRSVSWYQQTPGQGLQFLFEYFSETQRNKGNFPGRFSGRQFSNSRSEMNVSTLELGDSALYLCASSLEGQNYGYTFGSGTRLTVV.

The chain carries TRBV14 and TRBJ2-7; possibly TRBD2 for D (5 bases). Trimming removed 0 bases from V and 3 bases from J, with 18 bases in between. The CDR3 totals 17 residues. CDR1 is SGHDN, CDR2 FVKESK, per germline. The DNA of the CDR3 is TGTGCCAGCAGCCAAGATGCTCCACGAGGGTTAGACTACGAGCAGTACTTC. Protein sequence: CASSQDAPRGLDYEQYF.